The 17 T cell receptor beta chains in this list originate from one sample, sequenced in a study of T cells expressing NK-cell markers. TCRdb reanalyzed the 5' RACE reads and collapses them to one entry per CDR3 protein, without DNA. Here the sample table reports around 180,000 distinct CDR3 sequences. Material for sequencing was blood T cells: a sorted CD56 or NKG2C T cell subset, CD4+ or CD8+ T cells, or bulk PBMC T cells (not recorded which). These receptors came from a man aged 18-70 years in good health.

The chain is built from TRBV5-1 and TRBJ1-2; absent DNA, TCRdb's TRBD1 call cannot be checked. The CDR3 covers 15 residues. Germline CDR1 SGHRS, CDR2 YFSETQ. This chain's CDR3 is CASSLDWGPNYGYTF.

This chain links TRBV15 with TRBJ2-1. Germline loops: CDR1 LNHNV, CDR2 YYDKDF (reference sequence). The CDR3 is made up of 12 amino acids. CDR3: CATSRTNHEQFF.

The rearrangement joins TRBV5-1 to TRBJ1-4; TCRdb outputs TRBD1, but without DNA this stays unchecked. This CDR3 comprises 15 residues. Looked up from germline, CDR1 is SGHRS and CDR2 is YFSETQ. The CDR3 is CASSLSSGGNEKLFF.

This chain joins TRBV5-1 and TRBJ2-3; without DNA, the TCRdb call of TRBD2 cannot be checked. The CDR3 runs to 17 residues. Germline-derived CDR1 and CDR2 are SGHRS and YFSETQ. CDR3 region: CASSGSLASGGTDTQYF.

CDR3 in amino acids: CATSVGQGITYEQYF. The gene calls are TRBV24-1 and TRBJ2-7; the TRBD1 assignment by TCRdb is unverifiable without DNA. Germline V gene data show CDR1 as KGHDR and CDR2 as SFDVKD. The CDR3 loop spans 15 amino acids.

This sequence joins TRBV7-2 and TRBJ2-6; TCRdb calls TRBD2, which cannot be checked without DNA. Germline-derived CDR1 and CDR2 are SGHTA and FQGNSA. The CDR3 consists of 17 residues. The CDR3 reads CASRFTSGGGGANVLTF.

The rearrangement joins TRBV29-1 to TRBJ1-1. Germline values: CDR1 SQVTM, CDR2 ANQGSEA. The CDR3 spans 11 residues. The CDR3 loop reads CSVGRSGEAFF. The variable domain in full, completed from reference TRBV29-1 and TRBJ1-1, reads SAVISQKPSRDICQRGTSLTIQCQVDSQVTMMFWYRQQPGQSLTLIATANQGSEATYESGFVIDKFPISRPNLTFSTLTVSNMSPEDSSIYLCSVGRSGEAFFGQGTRLTVV.

The rearrangement joins TRBV27 to TRBJ2-1; TCRdb designates TRBD1, a call that cannot be tested without DNA. Germline assignment: CDR1 MNHEY and CDR2 SMNVEV (reference sequence). The CDR3 runs to 15 residues. The CDR3 sequence: CASSRQGGTYNEQFF.

This rearrangement joins TRBV27 to TRBJ2-7; TCRdb calls TRBD2, which cannot be checked without DNA. CDR3 length: 16 amino acids. The V gene's germline CDR1 is MNHEY and CDR2 SMNVEV (reference sequence). CDR3 loop: CASSLSLGLAVYEQYF.

This chain's CDR3 is CASSRTPGQGEFF. The chain joins TRBV21-1 to TRBJ2-1; TCRdb outputs TRBD1, but without DNA this stays unchecked. TRBV21-1 is an annotated pseudogene. The length of the CDR3 is 13 residues.

The CDR3 loop is CASSLGGGAAETQYF. The chain is built from TRBV7-3 and TRBJ2-5; TCRdb outputs TRBD1, but without DNA this stays unchecked. CDR3 size: 15 residues. From germline, CDR1 is SGHTA and CDR2 FQGTGA. Complete variable domain (other parts from reference TRBV7-3 and TRBJ2-5): GAGVSQTPSNKVTEKGKYVELRCDPISGHTALYWYRQSLGQGPEFLIYFQGTGAADDSGLPNDRFFAVRPEGSVSTLKIQRTERGDSAVYLCASSLGGGAAETQYFGPGTRLLVL.

This chain uses TRBV4-1 with TRBJ1-5. Germline V CDR1 and CDR2: MGHRA, YSYEKL. The CDR3 length is 15 residues. CDR3: CASSPQGGSNQPQHF.

The V gene is TRBV28, the J gene TRBJ1-2; TCRdb picks TRBD1, but there is no DNA to check that call. This CDR3 has 12 residues. Per germline, CDR1 MDHEN and CDR2 SYDVKM. CDR3 sequence: CASNPGVNGYTF.

The CDR3 loop reads CASSPLGDGDNEQFF. The chain links TRBV5-6 to TRBJ2-1; TCRdb's assignment of TRBD1 cannot be checked, as there is no DNA. The CDR3 sequence is 15 residues long. Looked up from germline, CDR1 is SGHDT and CDR2 is YYEEEE.

The rearrangement joins TRBV3-1 to TRBJ2-5; TCRdb names TRBD1, which stays unverified in the absence of DNA. The CDR3 sequence is 16 residues long. Per the germline V gene, CDR1 is LGHDT and CDR2 is YNNKEL (reference sequence). CDR3: CASSPEWRGTQETQYF.

The chain carries TRBV20-1 and TRBJ2-2. Germline CDR1 reads DFQATT; CDR2 reads SNEGSKA (reference sequence). CDR3 length equals 11 residues. The CDR3 here is CSAVSMRELFF.

This chain links TRBV19 with TRBJ1-5. Germline assignment: CDR1 LNHDA and CDR2 SQIVND (reference sequence). The CDR3 length is 13 residues. CDR3 loop: CATAGALNQPQHF.